The next 20 T cell receptor beta chains were all read from a single sample in a study of T cell changes during pregnancy in multiple sclerosis. Assay: immunoSEQ multiplex PCR; the TCRdb copy retains only in-frame clones and omits some. The sample carries 45,000 to 50,000 clones, around 91% recorded once. Material: CD4+ T cells from peripheral blood mononuclear cells, obtained in the second trimester of pregnancy. All receptors derive from a female donor in good health, enrolled as a control in a pregnancy study.

This clone appeared once. The chain joins TRBV5-5 to TRBJ2-5; D possibly corresponds to TRBD1 (6 bases). CDR1 SGHKS and CDR2 YYEKEE come from the germline V gene (reference sequence). Trimming stripped 4 bases from V and 4 bases from J, with 14 bases between. The CDR3 spans 14 residues. The CDR3 sequence is CASSVTGRGETQYF. CDR3 DNA sequence: TGTGCCAGCAGCGTTACAGGGAGAGGAGAGACCCAGTACTTC.

The chain carries TRBV7-9 and TRBJ1-6, with D unclear. CDR1 is SEHNR and CDR2 is FQNEAQ in the germline V gene (reference sequence). This CDR3 contains 14 residues. V was cut by 5 bases and J by 6 bases, with 11 bases left in between. Written as DNA, the CDR3 is TGTGCCAGCAGCCCGGAGTTGGGTAATTCACCCCTCCACTTT. Translation gives CASSPELGNSPLHF.

The chain uses TRBV5-1 and TRBJ2-1; 8 nucleotides align to TRBD2. The V segment lost 0 bases and the J segment 4 bases; nucleotides outside the gene matches: 3. In germline, CDR1 is SGHRS, CDR2 YFSETQ. The CDR3 contains 15 residues. The CDR3, as DNA: TGCGCCAGCAGCTTGGATAGCGGGGATTACAATGAGCAGTTCTTC. Its protein is CASSLDSGDYNEQFF.

The chain couples TRBV25-1 to TRBJ1-2; 10 nucleotides align to TRBD1. The CDR3 is 14 amino acids. The germline V gene has CDR1 MGHDK and CDR2 SYGVNS. Trimming cost V 7 bases and J 0 bases; bases outside gene matches: 2. CDR3 coding DNA: TGTGCCAGCAAAGGGACAGGGGCTAACTATGGCTACACCTTC. Amino acids: CASKGTGANYGYTF.

V is TRBV11-2 and J is TRBJ1-5, with D unclear. CDR1 is SGHAT and CDR2 is FQNNGV in the germline V gene. V was shortened by 5 bases and J by 8 bases, with 13 bases between the two germline ends. The CDR3 is made up of 13 amino acids. CDR3 nucleotide sequence: TGTGCCAGCAGCCCCAGTACGGGAGAGCCCCAGCATTTT. Residues: CASSPSTGEPQHF.

V is TRBV5-1 and J is TRBJ2-7; a weak D match, TRBD1 (6 bases). V lost 4 bases and J 7 bases, leaving 24 bases between the germline ends. This CDR3 has 16 residues. CDR1 is SGHRS, CDR2 YFSETQ, per germline. The CDR3 DNA reads as TGCGCCAGCAGCCGATCAGGGGTCGAGGGGTATGGAGAGCAGTACTTC. Translated, it gives CASSRSGVEGYGEQYF. Using reference TRBV5-1 and TRBJ2-7 for the parts outside the CDR3, the full variable domain is KAGVTQTPRYLIKTRGQQVTLSCSPISGHRSVSWYQQTPGQGLQFLFEYFSETQRNKGNFPGRFSGRQFSNSRSEMNVSTLELGDSALYLCASSRSGVEGYGEQYFGPGTRLTVT.

The chain uses TRBV6-5 and TRBJ1-1; 8 bases map to TRBD1. The germline gives CDR1 MNHEY, CDR2 SVGAGI. J lost 2 bases, V lost 4 bases, and 3 bases had no gene match. There are 14 residues in the CDR3. The CDR3 is CASSWDRINTEAFF. The CDR3 DNA sequence: TGTGCCAGCAGTTGGGACAGGATAAACACTGAAGCTTTCTTT.

This clone was recorded once. The chain is built from TRBV4-2 and TRBJ1-1; possibly TRBD1 for D (6 bases). Looked up from germline, CDR1 is LGHNA and CDR2 is YNFKEQ. This CDR3 contains 14 residues. Trimming took 8 bases from V and 1 from J, leaving 14 bases between them. CDR3 region: CASVPPDRNTEAFF. CDR3 nucleotides: TGTGCCAGCGTTCCACCGGACAGGAACACTGAAGCTTTCTTT.

The V and J genes are TRBV9 and TRBJ2-1, with 7 positions matching TRBD1. This CDR3 has 15 residues. V gave up 1 base and J gave up 2 bases; unmatched junction bases: 3. Germline loops: CDR1 SGDLS, CDR2 YYNGEE. CDR3 bases: TGTGCCAGCAGCGTAAGGGACAGCCCCTACAATGAGCAGTTCTTC. Its translation is CASSVRDSPYNEQFF. Filled out from reference TRBV9 and TRBJ2-1, the complete variable domain reads DSGVTQTPKHLITATGQRVTLRCSPRSGDLSVYWYQQSLDQGLQFLIQYYNGEERAKGNILERFSAQQFPDLHSELNLSSLELGDSALYFCASSVRDSPYNEQFFGPGTRLTVL.

V is TRBV29-1 and J is TRBJ1-5; 7 bases are shared with TRBD1. The V gene's germline CDR1 is SQVTM and CDR2 ANQGSEA. There are 13 residues in the CDR3. Trimming cost V 4 bases and J 7 bases; bases outside gene matches: 7. The CDR3 DNA reads TGCAGCGTTGCCCCAGGGGGAGAGCAGCCCCAGCATTTT. The encoded protein is CSVAPGGEQPQHF. The full variable domain, its missing parts supplied by reference TRBV29-1 and TRBJ1-5, is SAVISQKPSRDICQRGTSLTIQCQVDSQVTMMFWYRQQPGQSLTLIATANQGSEATYESGFVIDKFPISRPNLTFSTLTVSNMSPEDSSIYLCSVAPGGEQPQHFGDGTRLSIL.

This chain connects TRBV6-1 to TRBJ1-1; D ambiguous. In germline, CDR1 is MNHNS, CDR2 SASEGT. CDR3 size: 14 residues. Trimming left V 6 bases short and J 0 bases short, with 11 bases between. Written as DNA, the CDR3 is TGTGCCAGCAGCAAACAGCTCATGAACACTGAAGCTTTCTTT. This sequence encodes CASSKQLMNTEAFF.

The gene calls are TRBV5-6 and TRBJ2-2; 8 bases map to TRBD2. V lost 4 bases to trimming and J lost 7 bases; unmatched junction nucleotides: 12. This CDR3 spans 16 amino acids. CDR1 SGHDT and CDR2 YYEEEE come from the germline V gene. The CDR3 nucleotides are TGTGCCAGCAGCGCCTCCGGGACTAGTCATGTCGGGGAGCTGTTTTTT. Protein: CASSASGTSHVGELFF. The complete variable domain, with remaining parts taken from reference TRBV5-6 and TRBJ2-2, reads DAGVTQSPTHLIKTRGQQVTLRCSPKSGHDTVSWYQQALGQGPQFIFQYYEEEERQRGNFPDRFSGHQFPNYSSELNVNALLLGDSALYLCASSASGTSHVGELFFGEGSRLTVL.

Comments on this clone: The sample holds other DNA sequences that translate to the same CDR3. This rearrangement joins TRBV7-2 to TRBJ2-7; the match to TRBD1 covers 9 bases. The CDR3 extends over 15 amino acids. V gave up 3 bases and J gave up 1 base; unmatched junction bases: 4. Germline CDR1 SGHTA, CDR2 FQGNSA. DNA of the CDR3: TGTGCCAGCAGCTTGGGACAGGGAAGATCCTACGAGCAGTACTTC. Protein sequence: CASSLGQGRSYEQYF. Full variable domain (remainder filled in from reference TRBV7-2 and TRBJ2-7): GAGVSQSPSNKVTEKGKDVELRCDPISGHTALYWYRQSLGQGLEFLIYFQGNSAPDKSGLPSDRFSAERTGGSVSTLTIQRTQQEDSAVYLCASSLGQGRSYEQYFGPGTRLTVT.

The chain carries TRBV19 and TRBJ1-2; 10 bases are shared with TRBD1. The ends lost 5 bases at V and 2 bases at J; junction bases unmatched: 5. Per the germline V gene, CDR1 is LNHDA and CDR2 is SQIVND (reference sequence). The CDR3 has 15 amino acids. CDR3: CASSSSGQGNYGYTF. CDR3 in DNA: TGTGCCAGTAGTTCCTCGGGACAGGGGAACTATGGCTACACCTTC. The variable domain in full, completed from reference TRBV19 and TRBJ1-2, reads DGGITQSPKYLFRKEGQNVTLSCEQNLNHDAMYWYRQDPGQGLRLIYYSQIVNDFQKGDIAEGYSVSREKKESFPLTVTSAQKNPTAFYLCASSSSGQGNYGYTFGSGTRLTVV.

This clone showed up just once. The chain uses TRBV21-1 and TRBJ2-7; the table's D call TRBD2 went unverified against the DNA. TRBV21-1 is assigned pseudogene status. This CDR3 has 17 residues. Here the CDR3 reads CASSKEGTGTSPYEQYF. As DNA, the CDR3 is TGTGCCAGCAGCAAAGAGGGGACCGGGACTAGCCCCTACGAGCAGTACTTC.

The chain combines TRBV5-7 with TRBJ1-5; 9 bases match TRBD1. TRBV5-7 falls under the ORF class, with uncertain function. J was trimmed by 4 bases and V by 4 bases; bases with no gene match: 6. The CDR3 has 15 amino acids. CDR3 in DNA: TGTGCCAGCAGCCGGGACAGGGCCGCAAATCAGCCCCAGCATTTT. This translates into CASSRDRAANQPQHF.

The chain has TRBV30 and TRBJ2-1, with 8 positions matching TRBD1. V lost 3 bases to trimming and J lost 7 bases; unmatched junction nucleotides: 11. This CDR3 contains 15 residues. The V gene's germline CDR1 is GTSNPN and CDR2 SVGIG (reference sequence). In DNA, the CDR3 is TGTGCCTGGAGAAAGACAGGGGTTAAAGTGAATGAGCAGTTCTTC. Its protein product is CAWRKTGVKVNEQFF.

The chain employs TRBV7-8 and TRBJ2-2; 11 bases line up with TRBD2. J gave up 1 base and V 5 bases, and 3 bases lay outside the gene matches. This CDR3 spans 16 amino acids. Germline CDR1 SGHVS, CDR2 FQNEAQ. DNA of the CDR3: TGTGCCAGCAGCATTACTAGCGGGGGGAACACCGGGGAGCTGTTTTTT. Amino acid sequence: CASSITSGGNTGELFF.

The V and J genes are TRBV9 and TRBJ2-1; the D is unclear. The germline V and J ends were trimmed by 2 bases and 0 bases, with 12 bases remaining between them. Germline V lookup: CDR1 SGDLS, CDR2 YYNGEE. This CDR3 comprises 16 residues. CDR3 bases: TGTGCCAGCAGCGTCGGTGACTCAAGCTCCTACAATGAGCAGTTCTTC. It translates to CASSVGDSSSYNEQFF.

The rearrangement joins TRBV18 to TRBJ1-2; TRBD1 is a possible D gene (6 bases). The CDR3 runs to 12 residues. Germline V CDR1 and CDR2: KGHSH, LQKENI. V dropped 4 bases and J dropped 6 bases, with 9 bases sitting between them. The CDR3 nucleotides are TGTGCCAGCTCACAAAGGACAGATGGCTACACCTTC. Protein product: CASSQRTDGYTF.